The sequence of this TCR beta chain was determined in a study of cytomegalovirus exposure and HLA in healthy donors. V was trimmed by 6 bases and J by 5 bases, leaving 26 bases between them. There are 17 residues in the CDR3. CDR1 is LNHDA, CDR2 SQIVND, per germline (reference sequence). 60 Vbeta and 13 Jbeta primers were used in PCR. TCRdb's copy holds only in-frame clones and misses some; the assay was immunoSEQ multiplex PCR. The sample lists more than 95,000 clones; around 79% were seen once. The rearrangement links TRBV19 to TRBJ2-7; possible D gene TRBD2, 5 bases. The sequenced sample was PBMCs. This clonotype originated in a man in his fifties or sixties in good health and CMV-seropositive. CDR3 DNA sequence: TGTGCCAGTAGCAGCCTACGAAGAGGGTCCTCAGTAGACGAGCAGTACTTC. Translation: CASSSLRRGSSVDEQYF.